These T cell receptor beta chains were read from a single sample in a study of cytomegalovirus exposure and HLA in healthy donors. Repertoires were generated with immunoSEQ multiplex PCR, while TCRdb's copy carries only in-frame clones and drops some. In the table there are more than 90,000 clones, 81% of which are singletons. The source material was PBMCs. These receptors were obtained from an older woman in good health and CMV-seropositive. Both conserved end residues are part of each CDR3. Each record gives: V gene, J gene, CDR3 protein.

v_call: TRBV9; j_call: TRBJ2-7; cdr3_aa: CASSPRQGPYEQYF
v_call: TRBV5-6; j_call: TRBJ1-4; cdr3_aa: CASSQGGTPGVEKLFF
v_call: TRBV6-5; j_call: TRBJ1-2; cdr3_aa: CASSPRPAGYGYTF
v_call: TRBV6-1; j_call: TRBJ2-3; cdr3_aa: CASRPGTSGRNTQYF
v_call: TRBV16; j_call: TRBJ1-2; cdr3_aa: CASSQPGQGYGGYTF
v_call: TRBV4-1; j_call: TRBJ2-7; cdr3_aa: CASSQSTGGSYEQYF
v_call: TRBV4-3; j_call: TRBJ1-3; cdr3_aa: CASSQGEGSPGNTIYF
v_call: TRBV27; j_call: TRBJ2-3; cdr3_aa: CASSLEGPPRDTQYF
v_call: TRBV4-1; j_call: TRBJ1-4; cdr3_aa: CASSQSTATNEKLFF
v_call: TRBV7-2; j_call: NA; cdr3_aa: CASSSRGGSYEQYF
v_call: TRBV19; j_call: TRBJ2-7; cdr3_aa: CASSPPGQAFYEQYF
v_call: TRBV7-2; j_call: TRBJ2-2; cdr3_aa: CASSVDTNTGELFF
v_call: TRBV6-4; j_call: TRBJ2-1; cdr3_aa: CASSDSRASGIGNEQFF
v_call: TRBV18; j_call: TRBJ2-7; cdr3_aa: CASSPQSYEQYF
v_call: TRBV7-2; j_call: TRBJ2-1; cdr3_aa: CASSRNILGGDEQFF
v_call: TRBV27; j_call: TRBJ1-4; cdr3_aa: CASSPEGAVEKLFF
v_call: TRBV30; j_call: TRBJ2-3; cdr3_aa: CAWSALAGVGADTQYF
v_call: TRBV7-9; j_call: TRBJ1-5; cdr3_aa: CASSLGGDQPQHF
v_call: TRBV21-1; j_call: TRBJ2-3; cdr3_aa: CASSKGEVAGARTDTQYF
v_call: TRBV2; j_call: TRBJ1-2; cdr3_aa: CASSEQGLGGYTF
v_call: TRBV30; j_call: TRBJ1-5; cdr3_aa: CAWSRGSNQPQHF
v_call: TRBV5-4; j_call: TRBJ2-3; cdr3_aa: CASSSRTGPTGTDTQYF
v_call: TRBV9; j_call: TRBJ2-1; cdr3_aa: CASSTRTSGSYNEQFF
v_call: TRBV18; j_call: TRBJ2-7; cdr3_aa: CASSPLDREVEQYF
v_call: TRBV9; j_call: TRBJ2-7; cdr3_aa: CASSHGLLSSSYEQYF
v_call: TRBV11-2; j_call: TRBJ1-5; cdr3_aa: CASSLAGTANQPQHF
v_call: TRBV7-3; j_call: TRBJ2-3; cdr3_aa: CASSSTSGIGLDTQYF
v_call: TRBV14; j_call: TRBJ1-1; cdr3_aa: CASSPLDTFRAEAFF
v_call: TRBV4-2; j_call: TRBJ2-2; cdr3_aa: CASSRTSGSRTNTGELFF
v_call: TRBV7-3; j_call: TRBJ2-1; cdr3_aa: CASSLSGGYNEQFF
v_call: TRBV28; j_call: TRBJ1-6; cdr3_aa: CASSPASSYNSPLHF
v_call: TRBV19; j_call: TRBJ2-1; cdr3_aa: CASKPGQGANEQFF
v_call: TRBV9; j_call: TRBJ2-2; cdr3_aa: CASSPRLAGGGGNTGELFF
v_call: TRBV15; j_call: TRBJ2-5; cdr3_aa: CATSSRWETQYF
v_call: TRBV7-3; j_call: TRBJ2-7; cdr3_aa: CASSPLRDYITSRYF
v_call: TRBV6-5; j_call: TRBJ1-5; cdr3_aa: CASKGGQTDQPQHF
v_call: TRBV11-2; j_call: TRBJ2-1; cdr3_aa: CASSLVGGLYNEQFF
v_call: TRBV7-2; j_call: TRBJ2-1; cdr3_aa: CASSSRQDNEQFF
v_call: TRBV7-6; j_call: TRBJ2-1; cdr3_aa: CASSTGTSGYNEQFF
v_call: TRBV15; j_call: TRBJ2-7; cdr3_aa: CATSRAGSYEQYF
v_call: TRBV7-2; j_call: TRBJ2-4; cdr3_aa: CASSSPLAKNIQYF
v_call: TRBV29-1; j_call: TRBJ1-1; cdr3_aa: CSVESVHTEAFF
v_call: TRBV19; j_call: TRBJ2-1; cdr3_aa: CASSIGTSTYNEQFF